This T cell receptor beta chain was sequenced in a study of PD-1 blockade in mismatch repair-deficient tumors. The assay was immunoSEQ multiplex PCR, and TCRdb's table has in-frame clones only and misses some. Among around 100,000 clones, 70% to 80% were seen once, and the ten largest hold approximately 4.7%. PCR or immunohistochemistry showed mismatch repair deficiency in every enrolled patient. Trimming took off 5 bases at V and 4 bases at J, with 6 bases between the two ends. This CDR3 is 11 amino acids long. Germline lookup yields CDR1 MNHNS and CDR2 SASEGT. The chain uses TRBV6-1 and TRBJ2-7; D is unclear. The source was peripheral blood, collected approximately 14 months after starting pembrolizumab. The origin of this receptor is an adult with mismatch repair-deficient cancer. Here the CDR3 DNA reads TGTGCCAGCAGTAGGAATTACGAGCAGTACTTC. Protein product: CASSRNYEQYF.